Following are 18 T cell receptor beta chains from one sample sequenced in a study of blood T cell repertoires in COVID-19. Method: immunoSEQ multiplex PCR; TCRdb's copy keeps in-frame clones and lacks some. This sample yields roughly 25,000 clones, of which around 85% are seen a single time; 50% to 75% belongs to the top ten. Input material: peripheral blood. The receptors shown here come from a woman older than 75 with acute or convalescent COVID-19.

The chain uses TRBV5-1 and TRBJ1-2, with unresolved D. Trimming cost V 6 bases and J 10 bases, with 13 bases left between them. Germline V gene data show CDR1 as SGHRS and CDR2 as YFSETQ. The CDR3 runs 11 residues. The CDR3 DNA is TGCGCCAGCACCTCCGGGGATCACTACACCTTC. As protein: CASTSGDHYTF.

The rearrangement links TRBV3-1 (or the pseudogene TRBV3-2) to TRBJ1-1, with unresolved D. Germline lookup yields CDR1 LGHDT and CDR2 YNNKEL (reference sequence). The CDR3 has 15 residues. V lost 1 base and J 0 bases, leaving 9 bases between the germline ends. CDR3 sequence reads: CASSQGQVMNTEAFF. CDR3 nucleotide sequence: TGTGCCAGCAGCCAAGGGCAGGTGATGAACACTGAAGCTTTCTTT.

The chain has TRBV5-4 and TRBJ1-2; D call uncertain. The CDR3 has 16 residues. V gave up 0 bases and J gave up 1 base, with 13 bases separating them. Germline V gene data show CDR1 as SGHNT and CDR2 as YYREEE (reference sequence). CDR3: CASSLGPPGLNYGYTF. CDR3 DNA: TGTGCCAGCAGCTTGGGCCCTCCTGGACTTAACTATGGCTACACCTTC.

The CDR3: CASSRTDYEQYF. The CDR3 DNA sequence: TGTGCCAGCAGCAGGACAGACTACGAGCAGTACTTC. The rearrangement uses TRBV7-9 and TRBJ2-7; tentatively, D is TRBD1 (6 bases). Per the germline V gene, CDR1 is SEHNR and CDR2 is FQNEAQ (reference sequence). The CDR3 is 12 residues long. The V end was cut by 5 bases, the J end by 3 bases, with 8 bases between.

CDR3 region: CASSPLGAGEVETQYF. The CDR3 DNA reads as TGTGCCAGCAGCCCCCTGGGAGCGGGGGAAGTAGAGACCCAGTACTTC. The chain couples TRBV7-3 to TRBJ2-5, with 8 bases aligning to TRBD2. Germline CDR1 SGHTA, CDR2 FQGTGA. The CDR3 is 16 residues long. V lost 5 bases and J lost 4; bases outside the gene matches: 12.

This rearrangement joins TRBV7-9 to TRBJ1-5; D uncertain. There are 13 residues in the CDR3. The germline V gene has CDR1 SEHNR and CDR2 FQNEAQ (reference sequence). Deletions cut 5 bases from V and 5 bases from J, with 10 bases between. This CDR3 reads CASSSGADQPQHF. CDR3 bases: TGTGCCAGCAGCAGCGGCGCTGATCAGCCCCAGCATTTT.

The chain uses TRBV19 and TRBJ1-2; perhaps TRBD1 as D (5 bases). This CDR3 is built from 13 residues. V was shortened by 5 bases and J by 8 bases, with 15 bases between the two germline ends. Germline V CDR1 and CDR2: LNHDA, SQIVND (reference sequence). The CDR3, as DNA: TGTGCCAGTAGTCTCCTGGGGAGGGGAGGCTACACCTTC. It specifies CASSLLGRGGYTF.

This clone appeared a few times. V and J are TRBV18 and TRBJ1-2, with a possible D match to TRBD1 (6 bases). Germline-derived CDR1 and CDR2 are KGHSH and LQKENI. The CDR3 has 14 amino acids. V was pared by 4 bases and J by 6 bases, with 15 bases between. Here the CDR3 reads CASSLDQDRNGYTF. CDR3 DNA sequence: TGTGCCAGCTCACTAGATCAGGACAGAAATGGCTACACCTTC.

The chain carries TRBV12-3 or TRBV12-4 and TRBJ1-1; no clear D. The CDR3 length is 13 residues. Trimming removed 3 bases from V and 4 bases from J, with 9 bases in between. CDR3 loop: CASSFGRSTEAFF. The CDR3 region has the DNA TGTGCCAGCAGTTTTGGGAGATCCACTGAAGCTTTCTTT.

This clone was seen just once. V and J are TRBV2 and TRBJ1-2; no clear D gene. Germline values: CDR1 SNHLY, CDR2 FYNNEI. Trimming stripped 4 bases from V and 4 bases from J, with 7 bases between. The CDR3 runs to 12 residues. CDR3 sequence: CASSGGFYGYTF. The CDR3 nucleotides are TGTGCCAGCAGTGGAGGGTTCTATGGCTACACCTTC.

In its sample, this clone was seen a few times. V is TRBV19 and J is TRBJ1-4; no clear D. The ends were cut back, 6 bases at V and 8 bases at J, with 16 bases in the middle. Germline CDR1 reads LNHDA; CDR2 reads SQIVND (reference sequence). The CDR3 covers 14 residues. The CDR3 DNA is TGTGCCAGTAGCGGAGGACTGGCGGCAGAAAAACTGTTTTTT. Translating gives CASSGGLAAEKLFF.

This clone was seen many times. This sequence joins TRBV10-3 and TRBJ2-7, with 10 bases lining up with TRBD1. The V segment lost 3 bases and the J segment 7 bases; nucleotides outside the gene matches: 6. Germline loops: CDR1 ENHRY, CDR2 SYGVKD. The CDR3 has 14 residues. The CDR3 DNA reads TGTGCCATCAGTGACGTCGGACAGGGGGAAGAGCAGTACTTC. It yields the protein CAISDVGQGEEQYF.

This chain joins TRBV5-1 and TRBJ2-1, with D possibly TRBD1 on 5 matching bases. The CDR3 covers 14 residues. The germline CDR1 and CDR2 sequences are SGHRS and YFSETQ. Trimming shortened V by 0 bases and J by 4 bases, and 8 bases separated the two germline ends. CDR3 bases: TGCGCCAGCAGCTTGGGCCAGGGTTACAATGAGCAGTTCTTC. Translated: CASSLGQGYNEQFF.

The gene calls are TRBV3-1 (or the pseudogene TRBV3-2) and TRBJ1-2, with 8 bases that match TRBD1. The CDR3 covers 16 residues. V shed 0 bases, J shed 5 bases, and the junction held 8 bases outside the gene matches. Germline V gene data show CDR1 as LGHDT and CDR2 as YNNKEL (reference sequence). This chain's CDR3 is CASSQDRGQGFYGYTF. Written as DNA, the CDR3 is TGTGCCAGCAGCCAAGATCGTGGACAGGGATTTTATGGCTACACCTTC.

The chain couples TRBV3-1 (or the pseudogene TRBV3-2) to TRBJ2-7; TRBD1 aligns across 10 bases. CDR1 LGHDT and CDR2 YNNKEL come from the germline V gene (reference sequence). V shed 1 base and J 6 bases; nucleotides not matched to a gene: 9. CDR3 size: 16 residues. CDR3 residues: CASSQVSPTGGGEQYF. Written as DNA, the CDR3 is TGTGCCAGCAGCCAAGTCAGCCCGACAGGGGGCGGCGAGCAGTACTTC.

Only a few counts were recorded for this clone. The rearrangement uses TRBV28 and TRBJ1-1; D might be TRBD1 (6 bases). This CDR3 has 13 amino acids. Germline values: CDR1 MDHEN, CDR2 SYDVKM. The germline V and J ends were trimmed by 6 bases and 7 bases, with 15 bases remaining between them. CDR3 protein: CASRRPSRGEAFF. The CDR3, as DNA: TGTGCCAGCAGGCGGCCCTCCAGGGGTGAAGCTTTCTTT.

The V call is TRBV9, the J call TRBJ2-7, with D possibly being TRBD1 (6 bases). Germline-derived CDR1 and CDR2 are SGDLS and YYNGEE. V lost 3 bases and J 5 bases, leaving 12 bases between the germline ends. CDR3 length: 13 amino acids. CDR3 amino acids: CASSAIQGDEQYF. In nucleotides, the CDR3 is TGTGCCAGCAGCGCAATACAGGGAGACGAGCAGTACTTC.

The chain recombines TRBV25-1 with TRBJ1-1; tentatively, D is TRBD1 (5 bases). Deletions cut 6 bases from V and 1 base from J, with 12 bases between. The CDR3 contains 14 residues. Germline V lookup: CDR1 MGHDK, CDR2 SYGVNS. This CDR3 is CASRKGVENTEAFF. The CDR3 DNA is TGTGCCAGCAGAAAAGGGGTCGAGAACACTGAAGCTTTCTTT.